The clone carrying this TCR beta chain came up many times. Its antigen is not known. Staff drew roughly 10 milliliters of peripheral blood from each donor. The sample is drawn from a study of blood T cells in healthy people across ages. For the second PCR, which ran for about 6 to 12 cycles, a sample-barcoded 5' primer and a J-beta primer mix were used. Every sample gave at least 3 million paired-end reads containing CDR3. TCRdb analysed the 5' RACE reads with MiXCR anew, one entry per CDR3 protein. This sample has hundreds of thousands of distinct CDR3 sequences, with about 40% found just once. CDR1 and CDR2 from the germline V gene are SGDLS and YYNGEE. Deletions cut 0 bases from V and 9 bases from J, with 10 bases between. There are 13 residues in the CDR3. Whole-study results and caveats: Comparison with aged donors showed that long-lived donors had more naive CD4+ cells and higher diversity.

The source is a woman aged 60 to 75 in good health. The sample was blood. The genes are TRBV9 and TRBJ2-1; D unresolved. For the CDR3, the DNA is TGTGCCAGCAGCGTAGGAGGTTGGGGTGAGCAGTTCTTC. Amino acids: CASSVGGWGEQFF.